A selection of T cell receptor beta chains follows, all from one sample in a study of OX40 agonist ivuxolimab in advanced cancers. The method was immunoSEQ multiplex PCR; TCRdb's version includes in-frame clones alone and lacks a portion of them. The sample yields about 69,000 clones, over 75% seen once. The sample consisted of CD4+ or CD8+ T cells sorted from blood, taken in a trial of the OX40 agonist ivuxolimab. These receptors were taken from an adult with an advanced solid tumor such as melanoma, head and neck, liver or kidney cancer. Both conserved end residues are part of each CDR3. Each record gives: D gene, V gene, clone size, J gene, CDR3 DNA, CDR3 protein. D genes are given only for firm matches. Size values are once, few and many counts, or a class for expanded clones, and some rows have none.

TRBD1	TRBV7-8	.	TRBJ2-1	TGTGCCAGCAGCTTGGGACAGAGCAATGAGCAGTTCTTC	CASSLGQSNEQFF
.	TRBV4-3	once	TRBJ2-3	TGCGCCAGCAGCCAAGACGGGAGCGGCACAGATACGCAGTATTTT	CASSQDGSGTDTQYF
TRBD1	TRBV4-1	.	TRBJ1-2	TGCGCCAGCAGCCAGGATTCTAGGGGGCAGGGCTATGGCTACACCTTC	CASSQDSRGQGYGYTF
.	TRBV28	.	TRBJ1-1	TGTGCCGGCCAAGTTGGGACTGAAGCTTTCTTT	CAGQVGTEAFF
.	TRBV27	.	TRBJ2-7	TGTGCCAGCAGTTTAAAAAGATCCTACGAGCAGTACTTC	CASSLKRSYEQYF
TRBD1	TRBV19	.	TRBJ1-1	TGTGCCAGTAGTTGGGGACAGGGGAGCTCTGAAGCTTTCTTT	CASSWGQGSSEAFF
.	TRBV5-1	.	TRBJ1-4	TGCGCCAGCAGCTTGGATTTCGACCCTGACGCGGAAAAACTGTTTTTT	CASSLDFDPDAEKLFF
.	TRBV7-3	.	TRBJ2-5	TGTGCCAGCAGCCCCAATGCGGGACACCAAGAGACCCAGTACTTC	CASSPNAGHQETQYF
TRBD1	TRBV29-1	.	TRBJ2-7	TGCAGCGTTGAAGGGGACAGGGGTCCCTTGGGGGTGCAGTACTTC	CSVEGDRGPLGVQYF
.	TRBV6-5	.	TRBJ2-7	TGTGCCAGCAGTTACTTTCGGGAAGGTTACGAGCAGTACTTC	CASSYFREGYEQYF
.	TRBV7-6	once	TRBJ2-7	TGTGCCAGCAGACTGACCCTACAGGGCTACGAGCAGTACTTC	CASRLTLQGYEQYF
.	TRBV25-1	.	TRBJ2-2	TGTGCCAGCAGTGAGGAACAGGGAGGCACCGGGGAGCTGTTTTTT	CASSEEQGGTGELFF
.	TRBV28	.	TRBJ1-2	TGTGCCAGCAGTTTCCCCTTACAGGGCAACTATGGCTACACCTTC	CASSFPLQGNYGYTF